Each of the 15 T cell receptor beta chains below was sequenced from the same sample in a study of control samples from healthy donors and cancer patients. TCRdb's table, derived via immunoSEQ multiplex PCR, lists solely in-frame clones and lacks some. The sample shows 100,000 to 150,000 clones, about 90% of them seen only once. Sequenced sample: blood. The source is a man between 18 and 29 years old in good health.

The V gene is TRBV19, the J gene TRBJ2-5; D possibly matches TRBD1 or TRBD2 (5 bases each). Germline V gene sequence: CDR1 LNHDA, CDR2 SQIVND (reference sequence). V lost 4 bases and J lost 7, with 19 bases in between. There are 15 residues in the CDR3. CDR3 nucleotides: TGTGCCAGTAGTACGTGGACGGGGCCCTTGGGGACCCAGTACTTC. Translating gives CASSTWTGPLGTQYF.

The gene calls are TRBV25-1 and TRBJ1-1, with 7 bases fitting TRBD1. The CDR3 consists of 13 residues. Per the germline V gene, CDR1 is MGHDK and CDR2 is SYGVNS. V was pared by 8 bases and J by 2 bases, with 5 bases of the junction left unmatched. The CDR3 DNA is TGTGCCAGCGGACAGGCCTCCAACACTGAAGCTTTCTTT. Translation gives CASGQASNTEAFF.

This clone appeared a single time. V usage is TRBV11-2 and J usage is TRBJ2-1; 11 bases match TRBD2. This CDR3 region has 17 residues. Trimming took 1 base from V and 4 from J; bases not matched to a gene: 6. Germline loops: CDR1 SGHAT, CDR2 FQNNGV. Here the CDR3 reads CASSLGASGRNYNEQFF. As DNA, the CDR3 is TGTGCCAGCAGCTTAGGGGCTAGCGGGAGGAATTACAATGAGCAGTTCTTC.

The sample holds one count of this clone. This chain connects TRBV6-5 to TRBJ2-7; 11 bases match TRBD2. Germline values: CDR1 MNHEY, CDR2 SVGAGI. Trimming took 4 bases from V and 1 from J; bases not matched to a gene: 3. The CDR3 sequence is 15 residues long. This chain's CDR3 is CASSSRLAGSYEQYF. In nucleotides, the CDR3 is TGTGCCAGCAGTTCCCGACTAGCGGGATCCTACGAGCAGTACTTC.

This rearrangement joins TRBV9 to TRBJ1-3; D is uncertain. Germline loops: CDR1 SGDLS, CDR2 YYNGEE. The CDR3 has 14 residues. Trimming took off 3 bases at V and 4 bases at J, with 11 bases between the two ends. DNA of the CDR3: TGTGCCAGCAGCGCGCAGGTCGCAGGAAACACCATATATTTT. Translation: CASSAQVAGNTIYF. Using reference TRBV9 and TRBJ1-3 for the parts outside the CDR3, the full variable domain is DSGVTQTPKHLITATGQRVTLRCSPRSGDLSVYWYQQSLDQGLQFLIQYYNGEERAKGNILERFSAQQFPDLHSELNLSSLELGDSALYFCASSAQVAGNTIYFGEGSWLTVV.

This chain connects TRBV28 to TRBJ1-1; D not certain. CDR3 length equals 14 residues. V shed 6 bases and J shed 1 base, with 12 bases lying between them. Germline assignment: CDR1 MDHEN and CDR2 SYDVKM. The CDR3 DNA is TGTGCCAGCAGCGCCCCCACAGAGAACACTGAAGCTTTCTTT. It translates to CASSAPTENTEAFF.

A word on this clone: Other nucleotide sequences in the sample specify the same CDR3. This CDR3 reads CASSESRGQETQYF. The CDR3 region has the DNA TGCGCCAGCAGTGAGTCCCGGGGGCAAGAGACCCAGTACTTC. The J gene is TRBJ2-5, the V gene TRBV10-1; perhaps TRBD2 as D (6 bases). The germline CDR1 and CDR2 sequences are WNHNN and SYGVQD (reference sequence). The CDR3 is 14 amino acids. Trimming left V 0 bases short and J 2 bases short, with 7 bases between.

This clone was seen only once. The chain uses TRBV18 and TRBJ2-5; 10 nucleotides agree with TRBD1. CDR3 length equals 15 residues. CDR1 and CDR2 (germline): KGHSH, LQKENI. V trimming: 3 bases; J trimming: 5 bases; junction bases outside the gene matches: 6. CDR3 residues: CASSPDRGRSETQYF. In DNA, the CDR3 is TGTGCCAGCTCACCCGACAGGGGGCGAAGTGAGACCCAGTACTTC.

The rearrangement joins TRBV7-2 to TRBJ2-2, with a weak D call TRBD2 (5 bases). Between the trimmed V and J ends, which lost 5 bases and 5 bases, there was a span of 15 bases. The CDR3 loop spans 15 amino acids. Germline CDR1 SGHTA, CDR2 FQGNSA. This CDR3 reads CASSVTTRVTGELFF. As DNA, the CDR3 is TGTGCCAGCAGCGTAACAACGCGGGTAACCGGGGAGCTGTTTTTT.

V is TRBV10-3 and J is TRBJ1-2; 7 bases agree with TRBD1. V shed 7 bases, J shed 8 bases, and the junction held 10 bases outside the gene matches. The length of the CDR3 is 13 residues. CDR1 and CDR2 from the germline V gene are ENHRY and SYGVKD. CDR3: CAITGDRARGYTF. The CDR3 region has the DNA TGTGCCATCACGGGAGACAGGGCTAGGGGCTACACCTTC.

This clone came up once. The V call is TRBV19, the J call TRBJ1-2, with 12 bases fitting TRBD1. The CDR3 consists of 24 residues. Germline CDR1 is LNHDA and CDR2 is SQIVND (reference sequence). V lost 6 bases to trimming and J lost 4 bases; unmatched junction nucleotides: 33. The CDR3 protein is CASRRPGQGASLDSAGISGYGYTF. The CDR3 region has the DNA TGTGCCAGTAGAAGACCGGGACAGGGGGCCAGCTTGGATTCAGCGGGCATTTCGGGCTATGGCTACACCTTC.

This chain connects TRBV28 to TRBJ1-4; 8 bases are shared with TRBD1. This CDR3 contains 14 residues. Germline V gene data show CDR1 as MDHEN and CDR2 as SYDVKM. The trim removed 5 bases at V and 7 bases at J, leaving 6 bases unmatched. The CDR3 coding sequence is TGTGCCAGCAGTCCCGGGGACAGGAGTGAAAAACTGTTTTTT. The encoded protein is CASSPGDRSEKLFF.

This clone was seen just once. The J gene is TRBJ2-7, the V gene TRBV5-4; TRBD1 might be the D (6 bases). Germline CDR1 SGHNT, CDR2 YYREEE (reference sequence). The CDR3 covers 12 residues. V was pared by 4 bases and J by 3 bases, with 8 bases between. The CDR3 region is CASSQTGYEQYF. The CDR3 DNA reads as TGTGCCAGCAGCCAGACAGGCTACGAGCAGTACTTC.

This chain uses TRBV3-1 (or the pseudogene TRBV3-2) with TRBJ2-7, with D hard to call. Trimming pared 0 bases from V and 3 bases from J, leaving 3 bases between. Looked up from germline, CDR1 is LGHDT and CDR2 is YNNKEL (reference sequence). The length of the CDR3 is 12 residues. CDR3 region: CASSQDRYEQYF. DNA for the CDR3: TGTGCCAGCAGCCAAGATCGCTACGAGCAGTACTTC.

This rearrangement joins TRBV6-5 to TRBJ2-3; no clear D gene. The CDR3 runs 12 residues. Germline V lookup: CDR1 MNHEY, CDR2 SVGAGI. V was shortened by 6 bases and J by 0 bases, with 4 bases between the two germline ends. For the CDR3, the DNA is TGTGCCAGCAGGAGGAGCACAGATACGCAGTATTTT. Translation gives CASRRSTDTQYF.